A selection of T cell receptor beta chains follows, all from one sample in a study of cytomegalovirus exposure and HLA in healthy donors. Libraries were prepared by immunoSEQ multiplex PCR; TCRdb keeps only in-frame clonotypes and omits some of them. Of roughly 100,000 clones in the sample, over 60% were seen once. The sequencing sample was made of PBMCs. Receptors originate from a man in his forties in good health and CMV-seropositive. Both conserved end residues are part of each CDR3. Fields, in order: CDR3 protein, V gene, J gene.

CATSSATGGPGNEQFF	TRBV15	TRBJ2-1
CASSQGPDRVWEKLFF	TRBV4-1	TRBJ1-4
CASRSTGGTEAFF	TRBV2	TRBJ1-1
CASSLSTSQGETQYF	TRBV5-4	TRBJ2-5
CASSPRDRVHEQFF	TRBV11-1	TRBJ2-1
CASSRIRTSGAHSDTDTQYF	TRBV13	TRBJ2-3
CASSLSGGAPQSTQYF	TRBV2	TRBJ2-3
CASSEERGSEQYF	TRBV6-5	TRBJ2-7
CASSVVLAGTDTQYF	TRBV9	TRBJ2-3
CASSLGTGAKGELFF	TRBV7-6	TRBJ1-4
CASSAAGAREETQYF	TRBV2	TRBJ2-5
CATSRDQGISSYNEQFF	TRBV15	TRBJ2-1
CAWSGWGREETQYF	TRBV30	TRBJ2-5
CASKGSGRGPKNIQYF	TRBV21-1	TRBJ2-4
CASSLTSQETQYF	TRBV5-5	TRBJ2-5
CASSPNTSPSYNEQFF	TRBV18	TRBJ2-1
CASSFFSGGGQPQHF	TRBV28	TRBJ1-5
CASSWEGASGGYNEQFF	TRBV7-2	TRBJ2-1
CASSLWGLAGYTDTQYF	TRBV7-2	TRBJ2-3
CASSLRTGANTEAFF	TRBV7-6	TRBJ1-1
CASSSLTGGHIQYF	TRBV5-1	TRBJ2-4
CASSYGQGHGYTF	TRBV5-6	TRBJ1-2
CAWSAGGSSGNTIYF	TRBV30	TRBJ1-3
CASSRQGSNQPQHF	TRBV27	TRBJ1-5
CASSRQGVSGNTIYF	TRBV28	TRBJ1-3
CASSTRDRGRGVPIEQYF	TRBV21-1	TRBJ2-7
CASSLTGEYGEQYF	TRBV28	TRBJ2-7
CASSPNQGQIGYTF	TRBV6-1	TRBJ1-2
CASSPSAPGGSGNTIYF	TRBV18	TRBJ1-3
CASSLVGGGGEQYF	TRBV11-3	TRBJ2-7
CASSTGGDGELFF	TRBV7-7	TRBJ2-2
CASQPDRDPYNEQFF	TRBV19	TRBJ2-1
CASSLRGQLNSPLHF	TRBV7-6	TRBJ1-6
CAITATTALSYNEQFF	TRBV10-3	TRBJ2-1
CAWSQGSGNTIYF	TRBV30	TRBJ1-3
CASSSSRDRGGEKLFF	TRBV5-4	TRBJ1-4